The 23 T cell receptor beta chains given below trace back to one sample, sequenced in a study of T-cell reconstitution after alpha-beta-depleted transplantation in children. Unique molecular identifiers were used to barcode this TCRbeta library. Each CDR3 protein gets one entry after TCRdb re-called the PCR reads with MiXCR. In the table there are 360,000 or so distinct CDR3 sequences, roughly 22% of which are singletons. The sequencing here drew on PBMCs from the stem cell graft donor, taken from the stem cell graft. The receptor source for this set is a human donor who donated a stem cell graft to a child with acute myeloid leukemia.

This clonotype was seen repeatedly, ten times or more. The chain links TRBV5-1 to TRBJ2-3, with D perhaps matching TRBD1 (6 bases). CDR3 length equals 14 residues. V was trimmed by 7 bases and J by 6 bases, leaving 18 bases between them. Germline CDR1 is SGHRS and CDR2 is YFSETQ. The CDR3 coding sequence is TGCGCCAGCGGGACAAGGCCCTCTCTGGATACGCAGTATTTT. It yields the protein CASGTRPSLDTQYF.

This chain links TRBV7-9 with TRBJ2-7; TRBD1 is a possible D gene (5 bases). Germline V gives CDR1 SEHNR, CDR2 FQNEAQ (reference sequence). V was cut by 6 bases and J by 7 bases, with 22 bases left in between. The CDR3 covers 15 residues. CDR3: CASRPPTQALGEQYF. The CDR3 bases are TGTGCCAGCAGACCCCCGACACAGGCGTTGGGAGAGCAGTACTTC.

CDR3 protein: CASSDQTDTQYF. The CDR3 DNA reads as TGTGCCAGCAGTGATCAGACTGATACGCAGTATTTT. V gene TRBV28 combines with J gene TRBJ2-3; D is unresolved. The CDR3 totals 12 residues. Trimming left V 5 bases short and J 6 bases short, with 9 bases between. Germline CDR1 is MDHEN and CDR2 is SYDVKM. The whole variable domain, remainder taken from reference TRBV28 and TRBJ2-3, is DVKVTQSSRYLVKRTGEKVFLECVQDMDHENMFWYRQDPGLGLRLIYFSYDVKMKEKGDIPEGYSVSREKKERFSLILESASTNQTSMYLCASSDQTDTQYFGPGTRLTVL.

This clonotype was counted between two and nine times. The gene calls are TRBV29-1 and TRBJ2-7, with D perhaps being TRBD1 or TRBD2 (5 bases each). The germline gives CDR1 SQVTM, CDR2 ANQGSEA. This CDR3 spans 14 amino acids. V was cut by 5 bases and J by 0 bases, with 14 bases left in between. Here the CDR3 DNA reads TGCAGCGTTATCTCCGGGACGGCCTCCTACGAGCAGTACTTC. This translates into CSVISGTASYEQYF.

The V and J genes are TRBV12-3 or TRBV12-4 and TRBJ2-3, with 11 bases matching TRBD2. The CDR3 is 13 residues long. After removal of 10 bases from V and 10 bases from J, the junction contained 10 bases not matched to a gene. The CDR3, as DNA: TGTGCCACCGTAGCGGGAGGGAGGCCTGCGCAGTATTTT. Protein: CATVAGGRPAQYF.

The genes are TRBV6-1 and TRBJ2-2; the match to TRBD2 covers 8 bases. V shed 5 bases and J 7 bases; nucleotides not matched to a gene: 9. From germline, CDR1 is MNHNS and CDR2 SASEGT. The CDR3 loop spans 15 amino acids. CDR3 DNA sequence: TGTGCCAGCAGTCTATGGACTAGCTCGGTCGGGGAGCTGTTTTTT. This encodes CASSLWTSSVGELFF.

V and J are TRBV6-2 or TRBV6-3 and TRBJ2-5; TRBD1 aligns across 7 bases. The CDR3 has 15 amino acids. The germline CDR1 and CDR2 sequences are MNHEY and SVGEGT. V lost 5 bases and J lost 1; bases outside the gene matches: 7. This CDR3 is CASSNGDSLQETQYF. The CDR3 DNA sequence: TGTGCCAGCAGTAACGGGGACAGCCTCCAAGAGACCCAGTACTTC.

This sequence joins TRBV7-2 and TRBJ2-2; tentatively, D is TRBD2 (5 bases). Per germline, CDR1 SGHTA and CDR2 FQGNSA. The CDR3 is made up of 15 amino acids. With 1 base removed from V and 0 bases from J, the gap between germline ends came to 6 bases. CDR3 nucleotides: TGTGCCAGCAGCTTAGGGACTTCGAACACCGGGGAGCTGTTTTTT. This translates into CASSLGTSNTGELFF.

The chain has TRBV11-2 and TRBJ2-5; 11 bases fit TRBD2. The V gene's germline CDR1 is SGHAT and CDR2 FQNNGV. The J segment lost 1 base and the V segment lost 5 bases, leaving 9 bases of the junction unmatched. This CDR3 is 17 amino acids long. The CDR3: CASSPTPTSGTQETQYF. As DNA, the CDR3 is TGTGCCAGCAGCCCTACTCCGACTAGCGGGACCCAAGAGACCCAGTACTTC.

The CDR3 spells CSVEVPSGGFEETQYF. In DNA form, the CDR3 reads TGCAGCGTTGAAGTCCCTAGCGGAGGGTTCGAAGAGACCCAGTACTTC. The chain couples TRBV29-1 to TRBJ2-5, with 7 nucleotides matching TRBD2. This CDR3 has 16 amino acids. The junction had 11 bases not matched to a gene; V was cut back by 1 base and J by 3 bases. The germline V gene encodes CDR1 SQVTM and CDR2 ANQGSEA.

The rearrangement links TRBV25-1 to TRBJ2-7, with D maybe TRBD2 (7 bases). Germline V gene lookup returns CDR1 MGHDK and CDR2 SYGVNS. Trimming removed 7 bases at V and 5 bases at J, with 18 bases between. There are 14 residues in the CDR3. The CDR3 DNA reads TGTGCCAGCATCGGTGGGGGGGACAATCACGAGCAGTACTTC. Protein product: CASIGGGDNHEQYF.

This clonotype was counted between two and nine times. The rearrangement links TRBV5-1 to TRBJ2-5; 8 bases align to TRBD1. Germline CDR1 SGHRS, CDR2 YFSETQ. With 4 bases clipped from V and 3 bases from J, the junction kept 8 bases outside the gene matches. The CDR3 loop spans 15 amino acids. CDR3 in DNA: TGCGCCAGCAGCCCTCAGGGACAGGAAAAAGAGACCCAGTACTTC. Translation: CASSPQGQEKETQYF.

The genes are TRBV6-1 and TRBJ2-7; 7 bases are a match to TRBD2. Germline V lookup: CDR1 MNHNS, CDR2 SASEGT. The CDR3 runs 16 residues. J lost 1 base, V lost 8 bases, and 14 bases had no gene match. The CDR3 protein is CASRQGLGGDSYEQYF. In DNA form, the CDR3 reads TGTGCCAGCCGCCAGGGCCTGGGGGGGGATTCCTACGAGCAGTACTTC.

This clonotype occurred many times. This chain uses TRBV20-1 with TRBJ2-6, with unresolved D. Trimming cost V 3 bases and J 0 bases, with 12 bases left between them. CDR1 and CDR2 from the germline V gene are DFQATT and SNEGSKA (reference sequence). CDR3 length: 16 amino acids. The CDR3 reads CSASASRSSGANVLTF. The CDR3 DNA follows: TGCAGTGCTAGTGCATCTAGAAGCTCTGGGGCCAACGTCCTGACTTTC.

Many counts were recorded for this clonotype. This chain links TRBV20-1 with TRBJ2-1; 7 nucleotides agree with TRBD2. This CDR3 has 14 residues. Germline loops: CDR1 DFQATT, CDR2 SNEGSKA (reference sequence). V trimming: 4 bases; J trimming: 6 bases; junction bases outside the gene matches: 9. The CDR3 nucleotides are TGCAGTGCTACAACCGGGGACTATCTCAATGAGCAGTTCTTC. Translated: CSATTGDYLNEQFF.

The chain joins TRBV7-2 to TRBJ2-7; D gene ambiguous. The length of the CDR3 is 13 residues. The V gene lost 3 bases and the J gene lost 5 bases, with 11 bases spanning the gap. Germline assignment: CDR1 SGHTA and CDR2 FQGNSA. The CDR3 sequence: CASSFPSLDEQYF. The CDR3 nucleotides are TGTGCCAGCAGCTTTCCCAGTCTGGACGAGCAGTACTTC.

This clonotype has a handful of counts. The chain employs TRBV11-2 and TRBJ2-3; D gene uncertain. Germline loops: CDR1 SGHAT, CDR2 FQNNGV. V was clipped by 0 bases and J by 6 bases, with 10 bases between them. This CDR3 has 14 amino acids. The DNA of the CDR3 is TGTGCCAGCAGCTTAGAGCCCCTGGGGGATACGCAGTATTTT. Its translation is CASSLEPLGDTQYF.

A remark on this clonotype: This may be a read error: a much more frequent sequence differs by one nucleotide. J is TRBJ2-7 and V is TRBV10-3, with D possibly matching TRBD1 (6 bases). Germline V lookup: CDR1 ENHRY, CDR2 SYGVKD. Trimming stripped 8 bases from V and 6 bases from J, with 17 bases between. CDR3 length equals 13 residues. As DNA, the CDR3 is TGTGCCATCGGGGGTACAGGGTCGGGCGAGCAGTACTTC. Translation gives CAIGGTGSGEQYF.

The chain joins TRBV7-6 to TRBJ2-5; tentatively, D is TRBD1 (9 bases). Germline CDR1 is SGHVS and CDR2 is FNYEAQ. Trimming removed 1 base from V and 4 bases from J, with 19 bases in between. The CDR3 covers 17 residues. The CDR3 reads CASSLVSGGQGGETQYF. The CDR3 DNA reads TGTGCCAGCAGCTTAGTGAGCGGGGGACAGGGAGGAGAGACCCAGTACTTC.

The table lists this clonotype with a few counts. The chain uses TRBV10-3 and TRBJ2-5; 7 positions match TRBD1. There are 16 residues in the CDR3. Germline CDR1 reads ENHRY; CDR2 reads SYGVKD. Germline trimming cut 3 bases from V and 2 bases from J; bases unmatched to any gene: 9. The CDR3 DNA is TGTGCCATCAGTGACGGGGACAGACGAGAACAAGAGACCCAGTACTTC. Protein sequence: CAISDGDRREQETQYF.

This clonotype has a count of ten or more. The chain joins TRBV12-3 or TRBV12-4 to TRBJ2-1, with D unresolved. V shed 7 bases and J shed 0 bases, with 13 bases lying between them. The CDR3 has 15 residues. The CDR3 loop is CASITGSASYNEQFF. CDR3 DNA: TGTGCCAGCATTACGGGTTCGGCCTCCTACAATGAGCAGTTCTTC.

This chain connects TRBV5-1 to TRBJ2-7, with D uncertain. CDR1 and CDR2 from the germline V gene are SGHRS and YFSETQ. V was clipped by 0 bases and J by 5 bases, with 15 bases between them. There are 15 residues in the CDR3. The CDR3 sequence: CASSLGVTSTHEQYF. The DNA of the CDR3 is TGCGCCAGCAGCTTGGGAGTGACAAGCACCCACGAGCAGTACTTC.

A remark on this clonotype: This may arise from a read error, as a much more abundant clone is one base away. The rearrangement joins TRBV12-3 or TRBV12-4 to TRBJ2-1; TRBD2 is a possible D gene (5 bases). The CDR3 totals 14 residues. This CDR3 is CASSLASGYNEHFF. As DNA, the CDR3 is TGTGCCAGCAGTTTAGCCAGCGGTTACAATGAGCATTTCTTC.